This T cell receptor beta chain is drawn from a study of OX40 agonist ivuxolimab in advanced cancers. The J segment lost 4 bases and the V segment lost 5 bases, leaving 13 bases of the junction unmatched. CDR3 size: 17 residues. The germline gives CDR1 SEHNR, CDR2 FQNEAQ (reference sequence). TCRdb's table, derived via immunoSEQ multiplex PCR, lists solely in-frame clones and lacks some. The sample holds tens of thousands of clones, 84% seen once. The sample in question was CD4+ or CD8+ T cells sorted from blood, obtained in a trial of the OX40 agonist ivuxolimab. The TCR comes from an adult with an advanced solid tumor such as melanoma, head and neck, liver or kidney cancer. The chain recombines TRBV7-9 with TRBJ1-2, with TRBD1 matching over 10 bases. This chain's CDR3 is CASSPEGTGEKTYGYTF. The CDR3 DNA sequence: TGTGCCAGCAGCCCCGAGGGGACAGGGGAAAAGACCTATGGCTACACCTTC.